Presented here are 32 T cell receptor beta chains from one specimen sequenced in a study of beta chain features in type 1 diabetes. Of the isolated RNA, all was reverse transcribed, and so the sequenced material was expressed TCRB transcripts. Measured with immunoSEQ multiplex PCR; TCRdb has only the in-frame clones, and not every one. The data show more than 130,000 clones, 6.9% seen once. The sample taken for sequencing was central memory CD4+ T cells from blood. These TCRs come from a young woman in good health.

This clone was picked up a small number of times. V is TRBV18 and J is TRBJ1-2; tentative D call: TRBD1 (6 bases). Trimming cost V 6 bases and J 5 bases, with 13 bases left between them. Germline CDR1 KGHSH, CDR2 LQKENI. The CDR3 sequence is 13 residues long. CDR3 sequence: CASSSDSPYGYTF. CDR3 DNA sequence: TGTGCCAGCTCGTCGGACAGCCCGTATGGCTACACCTTC.

This clone was observed a few times. The CDR3 sequence is CASSSRPGNTEAFF. Here the CDR3 DNA reads TGTGCCAGCAGCTCCCGTCCGGGGAACACTGAAGCTTTCTTT. The V and J genes are TRBV11-2 and TRBJ1-1; no definite D call. V lost 4 bases and J 1 base, leaving 10 bases between the germline ends. CDR1 is SGHAT, CDR2 FQNNGV, per germline. CDR3 length: 14 residues.

The V and J genes are TRBV6-1 and TRBJ2-5, with D possibly TRBD2 on 6 matching bases. CDR1 is MNHNS and CDR2 is SASEGT in the germline V gene. The V gene lost 6 bases and the J gene lost 5 bases, with 13 bases spanning the gap. This CDR3 is 13 amino acids long. The CDR3, as DNA: TGTGCCAGCAGCGTGGGACTCGGGGAGACCCAGTACTTC. The encoded protein is CASSVGLGETQYF.

J is TRBJ2-7 and V is TRBV6-5; D remains unclear. The CDR3 sequence is 14 residues long. The germline gives CDR1 MNHEY, CDR2 SVGAGI. V lost 7 bases and J lost 1, with 14 bases in between. CDR3 protein: CASKTLGVSYEQYF. The CDR3 nucleotides are TGTGCCAGCAAAACCCTGGGCGTGTCCTACGAGCAGTACTTC.

This clone was seen more than once but under ten times. The V and J genes are TRBV6-6 and TRBJ2-1, with D perhaps TRBD2 (6 bases). The CDR3 covers 12 residues. CDR1 is MNHNY, CDR2 SVGAGI, per germline (reference sequence). The ends were cut back, 6 bases at V and 9 bases at J, with 12 bases in the middle. The CDR3 reads CASSRGVGEQFF. The CDR3, as DNA: TGTGCCAGCAGCCGCGGGGTCGGTGAGCAGTTCTTC.

This clone was seen a few times. CDR3 region: CASSYGGRGNIQYF. For the CDR3, the DNA is TGTGCCAGCAGTTACGGCGGAAGGGGTAACATTCAGTACTTC. The rearrangement links TRBV6-5 to TRBJ2-4, with D possibly TRBD1 on 5 matching bases. V dropped 2 bases and J dropped 7 bases, with 12 bases sitting between them. Germline V CDR1 and CDR2: MNHEY, SVGAGI. This CDR3 has 14 residues.

The chain couples TRBV27 to TRBJ1-1; tentatively, D is TRBD1 (6 bases). The ends were cut back, 4 bases at V and 1 base at J, with 13 bases in the middle. This CDR3 has 15 amino acids. Looked up from germline, CDR1 is MNHEY and CDR2 is SMNVEV (reference sequence). DNA of the CDR3: TGTGCCAGCAGTTACTCGGGCAGGGGGAACACTGAAGCTTTCTTT. Its protein product is CASSYSGRGNTEAFF.

This chain uses TRBV27 with TRBJ2-7, with D possibly TRBD2 on 6 matching bases. Trimming pared 2 bases from V and 4 bases from J, leaving 15 bases between. The CDR3 loop spans 15 amino acids. Germline CDR1 reads MNHEY; CDR2 reads SMNVEV (reference sequence). The CDR3 DNA is TGTGCCAGCAGTTTACAGGGAGGAATCCTTTACGAGCAGTACTTC. Its protein product is CASSLQGGILYEQYF.

This clone has more than one count but fewer than ten. The CDR3 region is CASSSGRGGYEQYF. Here the CDR3 DNA reads TGTGCCAGCAGCTCCGGGCGGGGGGGCTACGAGCAGTACTTC. The chain joins TRBV7-2 to TRBJ2-7, with 9 bases aligning to TRBD2. The CDR3 has 14 amino acids. The V gene's germline CDR1 is SGHTA and CDR2 FQGNSA. Losses at the gene ends were 4 bases for V and 3 bases for J; bases not matched to a gene: 4.

The chain joins TRBV20-1 to TRBJ2-7, with D possibly matching TRBD1 (5 bases). Trimming removed 8 bases at V and 7 bases at J, with 12 bases between. Germline V gene lookup returns CDR1 DFQATT and CDR2 SNEGSKA (reference sequence). This CDR3 has 10 residues. The CDR3: CSTKKGEQYF. The CDR3 coding sequence is TGCAGTACAAAAAAGGGGGAGCAGTACTTC.

The V gene is TRBV28, the J gene TRBJ1-1; D is possibly TRBD1 (5 bases). This CDR3 spans 15 amino acids. The germline V gene encodes CDR1 MDHEN and CDR2 SYDVKM. The V and J ends lost 6 bases and 5 bases respectively, with 19 bases between them. CDR3 nucleotide sequence: TGTGCCAGCAGGCTCAGGGTGGACGAATGGACTGAAGCTTTCTTT. It yields the protein CASRLRVDEWTEAFF.

This clone was counted only a few times. The chain uses TRBV7-2 and TRBJ1-5; no clear D. CDR1 is SGHTA and CDR2 is FQGNSA in the germline V gene. Trimming shortened V by 3 bases and J by 4 bases, and 7 bases separated the two germline ends. CDR3 length equals 13 residues. CDR3: CASSFGYNQPQHF. As DNA, the CDR3 is TGTGCCAGCAGCTTCGGGTATAATCAGCCCCAGCATTTT.

Many counts were recorded for this clone. The chain links TRBV18 to TRBJ2-5, with TRBD1 identical over 11 bases. This CDR3 has 16 amino acids. V lost 4 bases, J lost 5 bases, and 9 bases stayed unmatched. Germline V CDR1 and CDR2: KGHSH, LQKENI. CDR3 in amino acids: CASSRTDRDRGETQYF. Written as DNA, the CDR3 is TGTGCCAGCTCACGAACGGACCGGGACAGGGGGGAGACCCAGTACTTC.

This clone has just a few counts. This chain uses TRBV29-1 with TRBJ1-2; perhaps TRBD1 as D (6 bases). The CDR3 is 12 residues long. Germline V gene sequence: CDR1 SQVTM, CDR2 ANQGSEA. V shed 4 bases and J shed 8 bases, with 14 bases lying between them. The CDR3 sequence: CSVVRGMGGYTF. DNA of the CDR3: TGCAGCGTTGTAAGGGGGATGGGCGGCTACACCTTC.

This CDR3 is CASSLSRGSDTQYF. CDR3 in DNA: TGTGCCAGCAGTCTTTCTCGGGGTTCAGATACGCAGTATTTT. This chain joins TRBV6-6 and TRBJ2-3, with D maybe TRBD2 (5 bases). The CDR3 has 14 residues. V lost 5 bases and J lost 4, with 13 bases in between. CDR1 is MNHNY, CDR2 SVGAGI, per germline (reference sequence).

This clone has a handful of counts. This chain joins TRBV18 and TRBJ2-3; 7 bases line up with TRBD1. V was pared by 6 bases and J by 7 bases, with 13 bases of the junction left unmatched. CDR1 is KGHSH and CDR2 is LQKENI in the germline V gene. The CDR3 consists of 15 residues. The CDR3 DNA follows: TGTGCCAGCTCCCCGGGACAGACGCTGGGGAATACGCAGTATTTT. It is translated as CASSPGQTLGNTQYF.

This chain joins TRBV28 and TRBJ1-2, with 8 positions matching TRBD1. Germline trimming cut 4 bases from V and 9 bases from J; bases unmatched to any gene: 7. The V gene's germline CDR1 is MDHEN and CDR2 SYDVKM. This CDR3 contains 13 residues. The CDR3 spells CASSYGQGVSYTF. As DNA, the CDR3 is TGTGCCAGCAGTTACGGACAGGGTGTGAGCTACACCTTC.

The chain is built from TRBV28 and TRBJ2-3; D perhaps matches TRBD1 (6 bases). The CDR3 loop spans 18 amino acids. The V gene lost 7 bases and the J gene lost 4 bases, with 27 bases spanning the gap. Looked up from germline, CDR1 is MDHEN and CDR2 is SYDVKM. This CDR3 reads CASTPLVGPNKGADTQYF. CDR3 in DNA: TGTGCCAGCACCCCCCTTGTGGGTCCAAACAAGGGGGCAGATACGCAGTATTTT.

This clone was detected many times. One base away lies a much larger clone, so this may be a sequencing read error. The gene calls are TRBV7-9 and TRBJ1-1; D gene unclear. V was pared by 2 bases and J by 0 bases, with 4 bases between. Germline V gives CDR1 SEHNR, CDR2 FQNEAQ (reference sequence). The CDR3 is made up of 13 amino acids. CDR3 in amino acids: CASSLQVNTEAFF. Written as DNA, the CDR3 is TGTGCCAGCAGCTTACAGGTGAACACTGAAGCTTTCTTT.

This clone was counted a few times. The chain combines TRBV27 with TRBJ1-5, with TRBD1 matching over 10 bases. Unmatched junction bases numbered 7, after V lost 5 bases and J lost 6 bases. The V gene's germline CDR1 is MNHEY and CDR2 SMNVEV (reference sequence). The CDR3 consists of 15 residues. CDR3 protein: CASSIGTGVFQPQHF. CDR3 nucleotide sequence: TGTGCCAGCAGTATCGGGACAGGGGTGTTTCAGCCCCAGCATTTT.

This clone was detected a few times. The V gene is TRBV28, the J gene TRBJ1-2; TRBD1 agrees at 7 bases. The germline CDR1 and CDR2 sequences are MDHEN and SYDVKM. This CDR3 region has 13 residues. The V gene end was trimmed by 5 bases and the J gene end by 8 bases; junction bases not matched to a gene: 8. The CDR3 DNA is TGTGCCAGCAGTAACGACAGGGTTCGAGGCTACACCTTC. Translated, it gives CASSNDRVRGYTF.

V usage is TRBV5-5 and J usage is TRBJ1-2; no firm D call. Trimming cost V 4 bases and J 8 bases, with 21 bases left between them. The CDR3 sequence is 15 residues long. Germline CDR1 is SGHKS and CDR2 is YYEKEE (reference sequence). The CDR3 DNA sequence: TGTGCCAGCAGCCCCGGTAGCCCAATTTCCCGCGGCTACACCTTC. This codes for CASSPGSPISRGYTF. Using reference TRBV5-5 and TRBJ1-2 for the parts outside the CDR3, the full variable domain is DAGVTQSPTHLIKTRGQQVTLRCSPISGHKSVSWYQQVLGQGPQFIFQYYEKEERGRGNFPDRFSARQFPNYSSELNVNALLLGDSALYLCASSPGSPISRGYTFGSGTRLTVV.

This clone has a handful of counts. CDR3 residues: CASIPVTEAFF. In DNA form, the CDR3 reads TGTGCCAGCATCCCTGTCACTGAAGCTTTCTTT. The gene calls are TRBV6-5 and TRBJ1-1; D gene uncertain. The CDR3 extends over 11 amino acids. Trimming stripped 7 bases from V and 4 bases from J, with 7 bases between. Germline CDR1 and CDR2: MNHEY and SVGAGI.

This clone was detected ten times or more. The chain links TRBV28 to TRBJ2-5, with D perhaps matching TRBD2 (6 bases). The CDR3 spans 16 residues. V was trimmed by 5 bases and J by 5 bases, leaving 21 bases between them. The germline V gene has CDR1 MDHEN and CDR2 SYDVKM. The CDR3 DNA reads as TGTGCCAGCAGTCCTTCACCGTCGGCGGGGAAGGAGACCCAGTACTTC. Translation gives CASSPSPSAGKETQYF. Variable domain in full (rest from reference TRBV28 and TRBJ2-5): DVKVTQSSRYLVKRTGEKVFLECVQDMDHENMFWYRQDPGLGLRLIYFSYDVKMKEKGDIPEGYSVSREKKERFSLILESASTNQTSMYLCASSPSPSAGKETQYFGPGTRLLVL.

The chain uses TRBV9 and TRBJ1-5; possible D gene TRBD1, 5 bases. V was trimmed by 3 bases and J by 4 bases, leaving 11 bases between them. The CDR3 consists of 14 residues. The germline CDR1 and CDR2 sequences are SGDLS and YYNGEE. CDR3 loop: CASSGGSQNQPQHF. CDR3 nucleotides: TGTGCCAGCAGCGGGGGCAGCCAAAATCAGCCCCAGCATTTT.

Only a few counts were recorded for this clone. The chain combines TRBV27 with TRBJ2-2, with TRBD1 matching over 10 bases. CDR1 is MNHEY, CDR2 SMNVEV, per germline (reference sequence). After removal of 7 bases from V and 7 bases from J, the junction contained 12 bases not matched to a gene. The CDR3 is 16 amino acids. In DNA, the CDR3 is TGTGCCAGCAATTCTCCGGGACAGGGGTCCCACGGGGAGCTGTTTTTT. Encoded protein: CASNSPGQGSHGELFF.

Only a few counts were recorded for this clone. The V gene is TRBV19, the J gene TRBJ2-2; TRBD2 might be the D (5 bases). The CDR3 is made up of 14 amino acids. Per germline, CDR1 LNHDA and CDR2 SQIVND (reference sequence). The V end lost 6 bases, the J end lost 1 base, and 9 bases lay between the germline ends. CDR3 in DNA: TGTGCCAGTAGCGAGCGGAGGAACACCGGGGAGCTGTTTTTT. The encoded protein is CASSERRNTGELFF.

This clone was counted between two and nine times. The J gene is TRBJ2-3, the V gene TRBV7-2; 8 bases fit TRBD2. V shed 5 bases, J shed 5 bases, and the junction held 12 bases outside the gene matches. This CDR3 has 16 amino acids. Germline V gene lookup returns CDR1 SGHTA and CDR2 FQGNSA. The CDR3 region is CASSAPWGLGRDTQYF. The CDR3 DNA is TGTGCCAGCAGCGCCCCGTGGGGACTAGGGAGAGATACGCAGTATTTT.

The rearrangement links TRBV7-2 to TRBJ2-1, with 9 bases matching TRBD2. This CDR3 is built from 17 residues. Germline CDR1 and CDR2: SGHTA and FQGNSA. The ends lost 1 base at V and 7 bases at J; junction bases unmatched: 11. CDR3 DNA sequence: TGTGCCAGCAGCTTAGAACGTACTAGCGGGTCGGAGAATGAGCAGTTCTTC. Protein: CASSLERTSGSENEQFF.

This clone was recorded many times. The chain combines TRBV29-1 with TRBJ2-3; TRBD2 matches at 12 bases. Germline V gives CDR1 SQVTM, CDR2 ANQGSEA. J gave up 3 bases and V 0 bases, and 4 bases lay outside the gene matches. This CDR3 contains 16 residues. Here the CDR3 reads CSVEDTGLAGTDTQYF. In DNA, the CDR3 is TGCAGCGTTGAAGACACCGGACTAGCGGGGACAGATACGCAGTATTTT.

In its sample, this clone was seen a few times. The chain combines TRBV4-3 with TRBJ1-4, with 7 bases aligning to TRBD1. The CDR3 consists of 15 residues. The trim removed 0 bases at V and 7 bases at J, leaving 5 bases unmatched. Germline V gene lookup returns CDR1 LGHNA and CDR2 YSLEER. In nucleotides, the CDR3 is TGCGCCAGCAGCCAAGATCGACAGGGTTTTGAAAAACTGTTTTTT. This translates into CASSQDRQGFEKLFF.

This clone turned up a few times. This chain connects TRBV2 to TRBJ1-1; no clear D. The CDR3 is 15 amino acids. CDR1 and CDR2 (germline): SNHLY, FYNNEI. V was cut by 3 bases and J by 11 bases, with 22 bases left in between. The CDR3 protein is CASSEGRIPRSCAFF. The CDR3 DNA reads as TGTGCCAGCAGTGAGGGGAGAATACCTAGGTCTTGCGCTTTCTTT.